This T cell receptor (beta chain) originates from a study of OX40 agonist ivuxolimab in advanced cancers. About the full investigation: The costimulatory receptor OX40 (CD134) was targeted by ivuxolimab, a fully human IgG2 agonistic monoclonal antibody. Intravenous ivuxolimab was administered to patients every 2 weeks at six dose levels: 0.01, 0.1, 0.3, 1.5, 3 and 10 mg/kg. Among the roughly 52 dose-escalation patients, roughly 20 had hepatocellular carcinoma, about 15 melanoma, 9 renal cell carcinoma and 9 head and neck cancer. In the dose-escalation cohort, 82.7% of patients were male, and the mean age was around 60 years, with a range of roughly 20 to 80. Prior anti-PD-1, anti-PD-L1 or anti-CTLA-4 therapy was permitted, and checkpoint inhibitors had been received by less than 45% of dose-escalation patients. Partial responses were achieved by three dose-escalation patients, of whom one had hepatocellular carcinoma and two had cutaneous melanoma. The point of sequencing TCRbeta in the periphery was to test whether ivuxolimab changed TCR sequence diversity and drove clonal T-cell expansion. The paper reports the monotherapy dose-escalation portion (N of about 47 patients) of the phase I ivuxolimab trial.

To sequence the TCRbeta CDR3 region, genomic DNA was isolated from the sorted cells. TCRbeta CDR3 regions were sequenced using the immunoSEQ Assay. In its TCRdb copy, this immuneACCESS table keeps in-frame sequences only and misses some clones. Where compared with another copy, unresolved V genes explain less than half of these, and the others have no known cause. The sample has more than 35,000 clones on record, roughly 72% of them singletons. Of the sample, roughly 23% falls within the top ten clones. As regards this clone: Its antigen target is currently unknown. The record has no base qualities; no much larger clone is one base away.

Patients with autoimmune disease history or receiving systemic immunosuppression were excluded from the trial. Peripheral blood for TCR sequencing was collected from all dose cohorts at baseline, on cycle 4 day 1, and on cycle 7 day 1. Samples were obtained from an open-label, multicenter, first-in-human phase I dose-escalation trial of ivuxolimab. Adults with locally advanced or metastatic melanoma, renal cell, hepatocellular, or head and neck squamous cell carcinoma were enrolled in the trial. Before TCR sequencing, CD4+ T cells and CD8+ T cells were sorted from peripheral blood as separate populations. General conclusions and limits of the study: At doses from 0.1 to 3.0 mg/kg, clonal expansion was seen in both CD4+ and CD8+ blood T cells between baseline and week 6. The antigen specificity of the clonally expanded peripheral T cells was not determined. In the 0.1-3.0 mg/kg groups, partial responders had among the lowest normalized peripheral clonal expansion, particularly in CD8+ T cells. Low levels of normalized T-cell clonal expansion were also seen in some nonresponding patients. After ivuxolimab, CD8+ T cells had more expanded clones than CD4+ T cells on average.

This sequence originates from an adult with an advanced solid tumor such as melanoma, head and neck, liver or kidney cancer. Sequenced material: CD4+ or CD8+ T cells sorted from blood, taken in a trial of the OX40 agonist ivuxolimab.

The CDR3 is CASSRSGGENYGYTF. The DNA reads as follows: TGTGCCAGTAGTAGATCAGGGGGCGAAAACTATGGCTACACCTTC. The sequence is built from TRBV19 and TRBJ1-2; TRBD1 matches 8 bases in the middle. The CDR3 sequence holds 15 residues, the cysteine and phenylalanine included. The kept DNA is CDR3 alone, 45 bases in frame from the first base. Trimming leaves V shorter by 4 bases and J shorter by 2 bases, with the junction holding 6 bases beyond the gene matches. CDR1 and CDR2 (LNHDA, SQIVND) derive from the germline V gene (reference sequence).